These T cell receptor beta chains were read from a single sample in a study of blood T cells in healthy people across ages. TCRdb recomputed calls from the 5' RACE reads with MiXCR, one row per CDR3 protein. The sample yields under 1,000,000 distinct CDR3 sequences, 35% to 60% seen once. Material for sequencing was blood. All receptors derive from an elderly man in good health. Both conserved end residues are part of each CDR3. The D gene is left open where the match is weak. Size tells how often a clone was seen (once, few, many) or the class of an expanded clone, and some rows leave it out.

v_call,j_call,clone_size,cdr3_length,d_call,cdr3_nt,cdr3_aa
TRBV25-1,TRBJ2-3,-,14,-,TGTGCCAGCAGTGTGGGCGGGGCTCGAGATACGCAGTATTTT,CASSVGGARDTQYF
TRBV29-1,TRBJ2-2,-,14,-,TGCAGCGTTGCCCCGGTTCGGGGCACCGGGGAGCTGTTTTTT,CSVAPVRGTGELFF
TRBV7-9,TRBJ2-7,-,17,-,TGTGCCAGCAGCTCCCTCCCCACCCTGGACAGTACCTACGAGCAGTACTTC,CASSSLPTLDSTYEQYF
TRBV20-1,TRBJ1-2,-,13,-,TGCAGTGCCGCGGACCCCTTAGGGTTTGGCTACACCTTC,CSAADPLGFGYTF
TRBV7-8,TRBJ2-3,-,16,-,TGTGCCAGCAGCTTATCGGGGGTCCCCCGGGGAGATACGCAGTATTTT,CASSLSGVPRGDTQYF
TRBV12-3/TRBV12-4,TRBJ2-5,-,14,TRBD1,TGTGCCAGCAGTCAACAGGGGCGGAAGGAGACCCAGTACTTC,CASSQQGRKETQYF
TRBV28,TRBJ2-3,-,13,-,TGTGCCAGCACCCCAAGACCGGGACTCATGCAGTATTTT,CASTPRPGLMQYF
TRBV4-2,TRBJ2-3,once,11,-,TGTGCCAGCAGCCAGTCTGAATCGCAGTATTTT,CASSQSESQYF
TRBV16,TRBJ2-2,-,14,-,TGTGCCAGCAGCCAAGAGAGGGGCACCGGGGAGCTGTTTTTT,CASSQERGTGELFF
TRBV7-6,TRBJ2-7,few,14,-,TGTGCCAGCAGCTTGTGGGCTAGCGAGTACGAGCAGTACTTC,CASSLWASEYEQYF
TRBV30,TRBJ1-2,-,14,TRBD1,TGTGCCTGGACCCCGGACAGGGGTTCCTATGGCTACACCTTC,CAWTPDRGSYGYTF
TRBV20-1,TRBJ2-1,-,11,-,TGCAGTGCTTTCCGCGCGAATGAGCAGTTCTTC,CSAFRANEQFF
TRBV20-1,TRBJ2-1,many,17,TRBD2,TGCAGTGCTAGCGACACTAGCGGGAGCACTGGGCGGGATGAGCAGTTCTTC,CSASDTSGSTGRDEQFF
TRBV3-1,TRBJ2-1,-,11,-,TGTGCCAGCAGCCAAGTCCATGAGCAGTTCTTC,CASSQVHEQFF
TRBV28,TRBJ1-1,few,15,-,TGTGCCAGCAGTTCCGCCAGGGGACTATACACTGAAGCTTTCTTT,CASSSARGLYTEAFF
TRBV28,TRBJ1-6,many,15,-,TGTGCCAGCAGGCCCGGGACGGCGTATAATTCACCCCTCCACTTT,CASRPGTAYNSPLHF
TRBV29-1,TRBJ2-3,-,15,-,TGCAGCCTCAGGCAGGGGACAATAAGAACAGATACGCAGTATTTT,CSLRQGTIRTDTQYF
TRBV27,TRBJ2-5,few,13,-,TGTGCCAGCCGCAGGACAACTCAAGAGACCCAGTACTTC,CASRRTTQETQYF
TRBV28,TRBJ2-1,once,17,TRBD1,TGTGCCAGCACCGGACAGGGATCAAACGGCCCCCAAGGTGAGCAGTTCTTC,CASTGQGSNGPQGEQFF
TRBV7-3,TRBJ2-1,-,15,TRBD2,TGTGCCAGCAGCTTAACGGGAGGGCCCGGACATGAGCAGTTCTTC,CASSLTGGPGHEQFF
TRBV7-9,TRBJ2-7,many,13,TRBD1,TGTGCCAGCAGAGGGACAGTAGACTACGAGCAGTACTTC,CASRGTVDYEQYF
TRBV7-3,TRBJ1-2,-,14,TRBD1,TGTGCCAGCAGCGAAATTACAGGGGGCCGAGGCTACACCTTC,CASSEITGGRGYTF
TRBV14,TRBJ2-1,-,13,-,TGTGCCAGCAGCCAAGACCCAGGGTGTGAGCAGTTCTTC,CASSQDPGCEQFF
TRBV6-2/TRBV6-3,TRBJ2-3,once,18,TRBD2,TGTGCCAGCAGTCCGACTAGCGGGAGAGACTCCCCCACAGATACGCAGTATTTT,CASSPTSGRDSPTDTQYF
TRBV7-9,TRBJ2-7,-,15,-,TGTGCCAGCAGCCATCGGATAATGGGGGACTACGAGCAGTACTTC,CASSHRIMGDYEQYF
TRBV7-2,TRBJ2-7,many,15,TRBD1,TGTGCCAGCAGCTCCCGGGACAGGGTGTCCTACGAGCAGTACTTC,CASSSRDRVSYEQYF
TRBV6-1,TRBJ2-5,few,14,-,TGTGCCATCCGAAGGACACCCTCTCAAGAGACCCAGTACTTC,CAIRRTPSQETQYF
TRBV15,TRBJ2-7,-,16,TRBD2,TGTGCCACCAGCAGAGATGTATATGGGAGGGCTTACGAGCAGTACTTC,CATSRDVYGRAYEQYF
TRBV20-1,TRBJ1-5,-,15,-,TGCAGTGCTAAGAATTTCCGGGGGGGCAATCAGCCCCAGCATTTT,CSAKNFRGGNQPQHF
TRBV10-3,TRBJ2-1,-,13,-,TGTGCCATCAGTGAGTCGAAGGGAGGTGAGCAGTTCTTC,CAISESKGGEQFF